A single sample is the source of the 2 T cell receptor beta chains below, sequenced in a study of metastatic and nonmetastatic thyroid tumors (dated by TCRdb to 2020 to 2021). Library creation used PCR. TCRdb lists the instrument as Illumina HiSeq 4000. TCRdb reprocessed the public reads (quality trimming at Q25 with fastp, clone calling with MiXCR) and kept in-frame beta chains. The sample has 15,000 to 20,000 clones on record, 12% of them singletons. Of the sample, about 15% falls within the top ten clones. No patient had received any treatment before thyroid surgery. Material for sequencing was tumor tissue. These TCRs come from a female donor with papillary thyroid cancer or a benign thyroid nodule (not recorded which). Some clones in this sample may be carry-over from other donors' samples.

The gene calls are TRBV3-1 and TRBJ1-1; D gene uncertain. The ends were cut back, 3 bases at V and 10 bases at J, with 12 bases in the middle. This CDR3 contains 12 residues. The V gene's germline CDR1 is LGHDT and CDR2 YNNKEL (reference sequence). For the CDR3, the DNA is TGTGCCAGCAGCCAGGGCACCCGCGGAGCTTTCTTT. Amino acid sequence: CASSQGTRGAFF. The entire variable domain, with the rest obtained from reference TRBV3-1 and TRBJ1-1, is as follows: DTAVSQTPKYLVTQMGNDKSIKCEQNLGHDTMYWYKQDSKKFLKIMFSYNNKELIINETVPNRFSPKSPDKAHLNLHINSLELGDSAVYFCASSQGTRGAFFGQGTRLTVV.

This clone was detected ten times or more. This chain joins TRBV7-8 and TRBJ1-4; D is perhaps TRBD1 (5 bases). The V gene lost 5 bases and the J gene lost 6 bases, with 25 bases spanning the gap. This CDR3 spans 18 amino acids. Germline loops: CDR1 SGHVS, CDR2 FQNEAQ. The CDR3 protein is CASSPQMGLYIDHEKLFF. The CDR3 DNA reads TGTGCCAGCAGCCCACAAATGGGACTATACATAGACCATGAAAAACTGTTTTTT.